Presented here are 17 T cell receptor beta chains from one specimen sequenced in a study of long-term antiretroviral therapy in people with HIV. Investigators performed immunoSEQ version v3.0 at survey level. Clones were read by immunoSEQ multiplex PCR, and TCRdb kept only the in-frame ones, dropping some. The table includes roughly 16,000 clones, roughly nine tenths detected once. The specimen was unsorted PBMCs, collected 0.3 years after starting antiretroviral therapy. The receptors derive from a man aged 55 to 70 with HIV.

The V gene is TRBV5-1, the J gene TRBJ2-5, with TRBD2 matching over 12 bases. J was trimmed by 1 base and V by 0 bases; bases with no gene match: 4. The CDR3 is 17 residues long. Germline lookup yields CDR1 SGHRS and CDR2 YFSETQ. The CDR3 region has the DNA TGCGCCAGCAGCTTGGTACTAGCGGGAGGAGTCCAAGAGACCCAGTACTTC. Its protein product is CASSLVLAGGVQETQYF.

V is TRBV6-6 and J is TRBJ1-1, with a weak D call TRBD1 (5 bases). This CDR3 contains 16 residues. V lost 2 bases to trimming and J lost 1 base, with 14 bases between them. Germline-derived CDR1 and CDR2 are MNHNY and SVGAGI (reference sequence). For the CDR3, the DNA is TGTGCCAGCAGTTACGAGGGGCCGGTAGGGAACACTGAAGCTTTCTTT. Protein product: CASSYEGPVGNTEAFF.

The rearrangement links TRBV10-3 to TRBJ2-1; D is perhaps TRBD2 (7 bases). Germline CDR1 and CDR2: ENHRY and SYGVKD. V lost 4 bases and J 5 bases, leaving 15 bases between the germline ends. CDR3 length equals 15 residues. For the CDR3, the DNA is TGTGCCATCAGTGGGGTGGGGGGGCTGAACAATGAGCAGTTCTTC. Its protein is CAISGVGGLNNEQFF.

The chain's CDR3 is CSAGAGETQYF. The CDR3 nucleotides are TGCAGTGCCGGGGCGGGAGAGACCCAGTACTTC. The chain recombines TRBV20-1 with TRBJ2-5; D might be TRBD1 or TRBD2, each matching 5 bases. Per germline, CDR1 DFQATT and CDR2 SNEGSKA (reference sequence). V dropped 6 bases and J dropped 4 bases, with 9 bases sitting between them. The CDR3 has 11 residues.

As concerns this clone: One junction end does not reproduce the germline sequence, and a read error may be involved. The V and J genes are TRBV4-1 and TRBJ1-2; maybe TRBD1 (6 bases). CDR1 is MGHRA and CDR2 is YSYEKL in the germline V gene. The CDR3 covers 10 residues. The CDR3 spells CASSRTGGGF. CDR3 bases: TGCGCCAGCAGCCGGACTGGAGGGGGCTTC.

CDR3: CASSLSGIDIQYF. CDR3 bases: TGCGCCAGCAGCTTGAGCGGGATAGACATTCAGTACTTC. V and J are TRBV5-1 and TRBJ2-4, with 7 bases lining up with TRBD2. V dropped 1 base and J dropped 8; count of bases not matched to a gene: 3. There are 13 residues in the CDR3. Germline V gene data show CDR1 as SGHRS and CDR2 as YFSETQ.

J is TRBJ2-7 and V is TRBV7-2; 10 bases map to TRBD1. V gave up 5 bases and J gave up 0 bases; unmatched junction bases: 10. The CDR3 covers 17 residues. Germline values: CDR1 SGHTA, CDR2 FQGNSA. CDR3 protein: CASSQYRGQGISYEQYF. The CDR3 coding sequence is TGTGCCAGCAGCCAATACCGGGGACAGGGGATCTCCTACGAGCAGTACTTC.

V usage is TRBV7-6 and J usage is TRBJ2-5; D gene ambiguous. Trimming took off 2 bases at V and 4 bases at J, with 5 bases between the two ends. Germline CDR1 is SGHVS and CDR2 is FNYEAQ. The CDR3 has 12 residues. CDR3 coding DNA: TGTGCCAGCAGCTTATCCCCAGAGACCCAGTACTTC. Translated: CASSLSPETQYF. Full variable domain (remainder filled in from reference TRBV7-6 and TRBJ2-5): GAGVSQSPRYKVTKRGQDVALRCDPISGHVSLYWYRQALGQGPEFLTYFNYEAQQDKSGLPNDRFSAERPEGSISTLTIQRTEQRDSAMYRCASSLSPETQYFGPGTRLLVL.

The genes are TRBV28 and TRBJ2-7; D is undetermined. V dropped 6 bases and J dropped 0 bases, with 15 bases sitting between them. The CDR3 length is 15 residues. CDR1 and CDR2 (germline): MDHEN, SYDVKM. Written as DNA, the CDR3 is TGTGCCAGCAGCCTCGGTCCTTTCAGCTCCTACGAGCAGTACTTC. Translating gives CASSLGPFSSYEQYF.

The J gene is TRBJ2-3, the V gene TRBV7-3; no clear D. The CDR3 length is 15 residues. Germline V gene data show CDR1 as SGHTA and CDR2 as FQGTGA. V lost 0 bases and J 2 bases, leaving 9 bases between the germline ends. The CDR3: CASSLTGGDTDTQYF. CDR3 nucleotides: TGTGCCAGCAGCTTAACGGGCGGTGACACAGATACGCAGTATTTT.

This chain's CDR3 is CASSSRTGSPSYNEQFF. CDR3 in DNA: TGTGCCAGCAGCTCCCGGACAGGGAGCCCCTCGTACAATGAGCAGTTCTTC. V gene TRBV13 combines with J gene TRBJ2-1; TRBD1 aligns across 8 bases. Germline V lookup: CDR1 PRHDT, CDR2 FYEKMQ (reference sequence). The J segment lost 4 bases and the V segment lost 4 bases, leaving 12 bases of the junction unmatched. The CDR3 length is 17 residues.

J is TRBJ2-3 and V is TRBV2, with D hard to call. The V end was cut by 5 bases, the J end by 0 bases, with 9 bases between. The germline V gene has CDR1 SNHLY and CDR2 FYNNEI. The CDR3 consists of 14 residues. DNA for the CDR3: TGTGCCAGCAGTCCTGGGCTAAGCACAGATACGCAGTATTTT. Translated, it gives CASSPGLSTDTQYF.

This CDR3 is CASSGERGETQYF. CDR3 DNA sequence: TGCGCCAGCAGTGGGGAGCGGGGAGAGACCCAGTACTTC. V usage is TRBV10-1 and J usage is TRBJ2-5, with 7 bases identical to TRBD2. The CDR3 is 13 amino acids. Per the germline V gene, CDR1 is WNHNN and CDR2 is SYGVQD (reference sequence). V lost 4 bases, J lost 4 bases, and 3 bases stayed unmatched.

The genes are TRBV13 and TRBJ2-3, with 12 bases aligning to TRBD2. Germline assignment: CDR1 PRHDT and CDR2 FYEKMQ (reference sequence). Germline trimming cut 3 bases from V and 7 bases from J; bases unmatched to any gene: 5. The CDR3 length is 15 residues. CDR3 sequence: CASSFRTSGENTQYF. CDR3 in DNA: TGTGCCAGCAGCTTCCGGACTAGCGGGGAAAATACGCAGTATTTT.

In its sample, this clone was seen a few times. The V call is TRBV9, the J call TRBJ2-5; 10 bases map to TRBD2. The CDR3 runs 16 residues. The germline CDR1 and CDR2 sequences are SGDLS and YYNGEE. The J segment lost 5 bases and the V segment lost 0 bases, leaving 7 bases of the junction unmatched. The CDR3 is CASSVGSSGGSETQYF. CDR3 nucleotide sequence: TGTGCCAGCAGCGTAGGAAGTAGCGGGGGGAGTGAGACCCAGTACTTC. The complete variable domain, with remaining parts taken from reference TRBV9 and TRBJ2-5, reads DSGVTQTPKHLITATGQRVTLRCSPRSGDLSVYWYQQSLDQGLQFLIQYYNGEERAKGNILERFSAQQFPDLHSELNLSSLELGDSALYFCASSVGSSGGSETQYFGPGTRLLVL.

This chain uses TRBV19 with TRBJ2-1; 7 bases map to TRBD1. Germline-derived CDR1 and CDR2 are LNHDA and SQIVND (reference sequence). The CDR3 is made up of 19 amino acids. The junction had 14 bases not matched to a gene; V was cut back by 1 base and J by 2 bases. The CDR3 sequence: CASSIGDSFSAKTYNEQFF. The CDR3 DNA reads TGTGCCAGTAGTATAGGGGACAGCTTTTCGGCGAAGACCTACAATGAGCAGTTCTTC.

The CDR3 reads CASSYWQGEPQHF. The CDR3 nucleotides are TGTGCCAGCAGTTACTGGCAAGGGGAGCCCCAGCATTTT. This sequence joins TRBV6-6 and TRBJ1-5; D possibly corresponds to TRBD1 (5 bases). The CDR3 extends over 13 amino acids. Trimming shortened V by 1 base and J by 8 bases, and 9 bases separated the two germline ends. Germline V gene sequence: CDR1 MNHNY, CDR2 SVGAGI (reference sequence).